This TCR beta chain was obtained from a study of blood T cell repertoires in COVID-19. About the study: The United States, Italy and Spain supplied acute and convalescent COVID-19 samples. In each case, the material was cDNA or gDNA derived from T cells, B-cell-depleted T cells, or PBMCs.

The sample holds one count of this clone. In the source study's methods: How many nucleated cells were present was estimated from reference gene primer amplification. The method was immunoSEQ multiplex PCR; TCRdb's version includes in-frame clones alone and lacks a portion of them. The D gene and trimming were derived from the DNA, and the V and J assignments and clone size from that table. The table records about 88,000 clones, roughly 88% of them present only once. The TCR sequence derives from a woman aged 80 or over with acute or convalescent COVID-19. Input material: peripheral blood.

The CDR3 is CASSTGLEETQYF. The CDR3 DNA follows: TGTGCCAGCTCAACGGGACTTGAAGAGACCCAGTACTTC. The chain joins TRBV18 to TRBJ2-5; TRBD2 might be the D (6 bases). The V end was cut by 5 bases, the J end by 3 bases, with 10 bases between. The CDR3 runs 13 residues. Looked up from germline, CDR1 is KGHSH and CDR2 is LQKENI.